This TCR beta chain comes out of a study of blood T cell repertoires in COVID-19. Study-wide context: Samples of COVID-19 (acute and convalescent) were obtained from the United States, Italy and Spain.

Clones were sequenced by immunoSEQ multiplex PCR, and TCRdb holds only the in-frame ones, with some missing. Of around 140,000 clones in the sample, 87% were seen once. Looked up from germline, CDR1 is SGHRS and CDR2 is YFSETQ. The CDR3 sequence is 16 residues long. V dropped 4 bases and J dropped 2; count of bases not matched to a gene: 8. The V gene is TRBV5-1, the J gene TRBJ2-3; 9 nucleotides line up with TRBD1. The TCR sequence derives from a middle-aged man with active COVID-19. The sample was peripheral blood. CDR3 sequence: CASSRSGTGTTDTQYF. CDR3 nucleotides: TGCGCCAGCAGCCGATCCGGGACAGGGACCACAGATACGCAGTATTTT.